Sequencing of this T cell receptor (beta chain) was carried out in a study of blood T cell repertoires in COVID-19. Clones were sequenced by immunoSEQ multiplex PCR, and TCRdb holds only the in-frame ones, with some missing. The sample lists more than 300,000 clones, around 90% seen once, with approximately 3.5% in the top ten. Trimming shortened V by 4 bases and J by 3 bases, and 11 bases separated the two germline ends. CDR1 is KGHDR and CDR2 is SFDVKD in the germline V gene. The CDR3 has 15 amino acids. Input material: peripheral blood. The sequence derives from a woman aged 18-35 years who had recovered from COVID-19. This rearrangement joins TRBV24-1 to TRBJ1-4, with D perhaps TRBD1 (5 bases). In nucleotides, the CDR3 is TGTGCCACCAGTGACCTGGGGGGACCTAATGAAAAACTGTTTTTT. It translates to CATSDLGGPNEKLFF.